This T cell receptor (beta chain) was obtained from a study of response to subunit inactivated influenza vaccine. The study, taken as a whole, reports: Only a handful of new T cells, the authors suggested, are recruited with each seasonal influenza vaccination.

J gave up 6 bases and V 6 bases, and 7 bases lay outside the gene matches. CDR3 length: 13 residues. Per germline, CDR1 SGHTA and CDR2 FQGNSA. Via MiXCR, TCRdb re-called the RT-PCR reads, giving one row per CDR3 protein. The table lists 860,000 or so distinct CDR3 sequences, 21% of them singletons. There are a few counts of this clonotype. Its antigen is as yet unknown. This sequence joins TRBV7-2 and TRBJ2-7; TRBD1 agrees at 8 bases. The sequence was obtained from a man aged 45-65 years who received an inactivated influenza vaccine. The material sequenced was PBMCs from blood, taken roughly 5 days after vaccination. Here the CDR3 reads CASSADRVVEQYF. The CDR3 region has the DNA TGTGCCAGCAGTGCGGACAGGGTGGTCGAGCAGTACTTC.